This T cell receptor beta chain was sequenced in a study of T cell responses to AZD1222 COVID-19 vaccine. Sequenced by immunoSEQ multiplex PCR; TCRdb stores in-frame clones only, minus some. The data contain roughly 99,000 clones, approximately 88% of them seen just once; the ten biggest clones take up around 6.7%. Germline trimming cut 6 bases from V and 4 bases from J; bases unmatched to any gene: 7. The germline V gene has CDR1 SQVTM and CDR2 ANQGSEA. The CDR3 runs to 14 residues. The origin of this receptor is an adult in good health. The material sequenced was peripheral blood, taken on day 0 of AZD1222 vaccination. The rearrangement links TRBV29-1 to TRBJ2-1; 9 nucleotides match TRBD2. This chain's CDR3 is CSVIAGVAYNEQFF. The CDR3 nucleotides read TGCAGCGTCATAGCGGGAGTTGCGTACAATGAGCAGTTCTTC.